This T cell receptor (beta chain) is from a study of shared clonotypes between healthy human individuals. With regard to this clone: No antigen is known for it.

Terminally differentiated effector memory CD45RA+ cells were left out of the naive CD8 fraction, which was CD45RO-negative and positively selected for CCR7. Points from the study as a whole: The four-donor shared clonotypes exceeded non-shared clonotypes in generation probability, with non-shared ones scoring lower. Naive subsets generally exceeded memory subsets in estimated richness.

Some clones are missing from TCRdb's copy, which holds only in-frame ones; the method was immunoSEQ multiplex PCR. The sample consists of about 680,000 clones, around 90% of them appearing once. Germline CDR1 and CDR2: SNHLY and FYNNEI. The CDR3 runs 14 residues. V dropped 4 bases and J dropped 1; count of bases not matched to a gene: 2. This TCR came from a man aged 25-45 years in good health. The chain has TRBV2 and TRBJ2-7, with 9 bases matching TRBD2. The sequenced sample was naive CD8+ T cells sorted from blood. The CDR3 here is CASSGSGGSYEQYF. In DNA, the CDR3 is TGTGCCAGCAGTGGCAGCGGGGGGTCCTACGAGCAGTACTTC.